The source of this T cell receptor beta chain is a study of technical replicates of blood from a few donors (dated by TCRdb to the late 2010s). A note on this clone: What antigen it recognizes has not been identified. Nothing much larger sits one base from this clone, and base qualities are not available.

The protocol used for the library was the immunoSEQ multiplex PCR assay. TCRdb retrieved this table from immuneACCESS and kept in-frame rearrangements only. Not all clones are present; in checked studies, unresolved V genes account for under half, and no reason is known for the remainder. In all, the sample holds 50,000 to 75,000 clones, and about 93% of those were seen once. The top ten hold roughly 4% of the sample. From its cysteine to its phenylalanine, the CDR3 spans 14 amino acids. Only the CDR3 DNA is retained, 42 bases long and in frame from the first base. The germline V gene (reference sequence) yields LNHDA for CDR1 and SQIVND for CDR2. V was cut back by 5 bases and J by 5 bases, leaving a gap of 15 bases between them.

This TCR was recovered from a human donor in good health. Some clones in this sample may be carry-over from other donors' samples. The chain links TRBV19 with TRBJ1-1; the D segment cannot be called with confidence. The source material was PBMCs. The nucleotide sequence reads TGTGCCAGTAGTGTCAGCAGCTCGGGAACTGAAGCTTTCTTT. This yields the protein CASSVSSSGTEAFF.